This T cell receptor (beta chain) was sequenced in a study of T cell responses to AZD1222 COVID-19 vaccine. Only in-frame clones appear in the TCRdb table, and some are missing; sequencing was by immunoSEQ multiplex PCR. This table holds about 150,000 clones, 93% found once. This CDR3 contains 16 residues. V lost 3 bases, J lost 4 bases, and 19 bases lay in between. The V gene's germline CDR1 is GTSNPN and CDR2 SVGIG (reference sequence). Material: peripheral blood, obtained on day 0 of AZD1222 vaccination. This receptor was obtained from an adult in good health. The chain joins TRBV30 to TRBJ2-1, with D maybe TRBD2 (6 bases). CDR3 sequence: CAWSRTGVGLYNEQFF. CDR3 sequence (DNA): TGTGCCTGGAGCCGTACGGGGGTAGGGTTGTACAATGAGCAGTTCTTC.